These 9 T cell receptor beta chains share one sample of origin, sequenced in a study of shared clonotypes between healthy human individuals. The assay was immunoSEQ multiplex PCR, and TCRdb's table has in-frame clones only and misses some. The table lists around 700,000 clones, approximately 79% of them singletons, with around 2% in the top ten. Sequenced: memory CD4+ T cells sorted from blood. Sample subset: CD45RA-negative fraction. The receptors shown here come from a woman younger than 45 in good health.

CDR3 bases: TGTGCCAGCAGCCAAGATTGGCTAGCGGGAGAATACGAGCAGTACTTC. It yields the protein CASSQDWLAGEYEQYF. The V call is TRBV9, the J call TRBJ2-7; 10 bases align to TRBD2. After removal of 4 bases from V and 4 bases from J, the junction contained 11 bases not matched to a gene. The germline CDR1 and CDR2 sequences are SGDLS and YYNGEE. The CDR3 extends over 16 amino acids.

This chain uses TRBV28 with TRBJ2-7; D may correspond to TRBD1 or TRBD2 (5 bases each). The germline gives CDR1 MDHEN, CDR2 SYDVKM. This CDR3 is built from 15 residues. Trimming removed 8 bases from V and 5 bases from J, with 22 bases in between. For the CDR3, the DNA is TGTGCCAGCCGCCCCACCGGGACCCTAGCTAACGAGCAGTACTTC. Its translation: CASRPTGTLANEQYF.

Only one count was recorded for this clone. J is TRBJ1-5 and V is TRBV19; unclear D gene. The CDR3 runs 19 residues. Germline assignment: CDR1 LNHDA and CDR2 SQIVND (reference sequence). Trimming stripped 2 bases from V and 0 bases from J, with 20 bases between. The CDR3 protein is CASSIWVRDRVYSNQPQHF. Written as DNA, the CDR3 is TGTGCCAGTAGTATATGGGTGCGTGACCGAGTTTATAGCAATCAGCCCCAGCATTTT.

This rearrangement joins TRBV28 to TRBJ1-2; 7 nucleotides agree with TRBD1. The J segment lost 4 bases and the V segment lost 3 bases, leaving 11 bases of the junction unmatched. Looked up from germline, CDR1 is MDHEN and CDR2 is SYDVKM. This CDR3 is 16 amino acids long. Written as DNA, the CDR3 is TGTGCCAGCAGTTTTGAGGGGGCAGGGCTAAGCTATGGCTACACCTTC. This codes for CASSFEGAGLSYGYTF.

On this clone itself: This CDR3 is also generated by other DNA sequences in the sample. The rearrangement uses TRBV27 and TRBJ1-4; TRBD1 is a possible D gene (6 bases). Trimming removed 4 bases from V and 0 bases from J, with 9 bases in between. CDR3 length: 15 amino acids. The germline CDR1 and CDR2 sequences are MNHEY and SMNVEV (reference sequence). The CDR3 nucleotides are TGTGCCAGCAGTTCCGAGGGGGCAACTAATGAAAAACTGTTTTTT. It is translated as CASSSEGATNEKLFF.

This clone was counted only a few times. The chain combines TRBV27 with TRBJ2-7, with 10 bases fitting TRBD2. J gave up 0 bases and V 8 bases, and 1 base lay outside the gene matches. The germline V gene has CDR1 MNHEY and CDR2 SMNVEV (reference sequence). The CDR3 loop spans 13 amino acids. The CDR3 DNA sequence: TGTGCCAGCTCTAGCGGGAGCTCCTACGAGCAGTACTTC. This codes for CASSSGSSYEQYF.

The genes are TRBV29-1 and TRBJ2-7, with D unresolved. V lost 5 bases and J lost 7, with 15 bases in between. CDR1 is SQVTM, CDR2 ANQGSEA, per germline. The CDR3 length is 12 residues. The CDR3 sequence: CSVRALGREQYF. For the CDR3, the DNA is TGCAGCGTTCGGGCCCTTGGGCGAGAGCAGTACTTC.

The rearrangement links TRBV7-8 to TRBJ2-5; 7 nucleotides line up with TRBD1. This CDR3 spans 14 amino acids. Germline V lookup: CDR1 SGHVS, CDR2 FQNEAQ. The junction had 7 bases not matched to a gene; V was cut back by 5 bases and J by 4 bases. The CDR3 bases are TGTGCCAGCAGCGGGTCGGGACAGTCAGAGACCCAGTACTTC. Its translation: CASSGSGQSETQYF.

The chain carries TRBV12-5 and TRBJ2-1; no firm D call. CDR1 is LGHNT and CDR2 is FRNRAP in the germline V gene. The germline V and J ends were trimmed by 6 bases and 9 bases, with 12 bases remaining between them. The CDR3 is 12 amino acids. CDR3 sequence reads: CASGLLWSEQFF. DNA for the CDR3: TGTGCTAGTGGACTGTTGTGGAGTGAGCAGTTCTTC.